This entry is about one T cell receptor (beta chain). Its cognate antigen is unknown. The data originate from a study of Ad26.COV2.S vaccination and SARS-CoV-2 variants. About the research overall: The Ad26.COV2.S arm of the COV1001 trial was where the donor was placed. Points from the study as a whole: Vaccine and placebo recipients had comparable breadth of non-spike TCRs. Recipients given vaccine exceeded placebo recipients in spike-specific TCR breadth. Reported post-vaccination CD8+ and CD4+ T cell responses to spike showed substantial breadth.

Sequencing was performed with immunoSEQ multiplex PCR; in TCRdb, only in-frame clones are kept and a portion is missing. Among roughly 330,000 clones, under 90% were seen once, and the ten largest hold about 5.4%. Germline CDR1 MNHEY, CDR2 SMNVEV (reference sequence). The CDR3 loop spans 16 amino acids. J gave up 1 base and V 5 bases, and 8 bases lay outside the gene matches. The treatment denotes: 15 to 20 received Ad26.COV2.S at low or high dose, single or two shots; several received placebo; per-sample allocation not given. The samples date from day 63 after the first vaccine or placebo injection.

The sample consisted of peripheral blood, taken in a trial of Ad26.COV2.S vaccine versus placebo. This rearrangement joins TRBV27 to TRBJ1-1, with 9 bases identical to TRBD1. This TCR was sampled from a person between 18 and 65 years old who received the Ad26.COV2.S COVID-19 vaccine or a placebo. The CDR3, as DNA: TGTGCCAGCAGTCCAGGGACAGGGAGAACGAACACTGAAGCTTTCTTT. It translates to CASSPGTGRTNTEAFF.